Listed below are T cell receptor beta chains from one sample, sequenced in a study of cytomegalovirus exposure and HLA in healthy donors. Assay: immunoSEQ multiplex PCR; the TCRdb copy retains only in-frame clones and omits some. Here the sample spans 250,000 to 400,000 clones, roughly nine tenths being singletons. The sequenced sample consisted of PBMCs. These receptors were obtained from a woman in her twenties or thirties in good health and CMV-seropositive. The CDR3 runs from the conserved cysteine through the conserved F or W. D genes are given only for firm matches. Some rows mark clone size as missing; the rest say once, few, many or name a class of expanded clone.

TRBV5-4	-	TRBJ1-4	-	TGTGCCAGCAGTTCAAGCGGGTACTCTTCGGAAAAACTGTTTTTT	CASSSSGYSSEKLFF
TRBV27	-	TRBJ1-2	-	TGTGCCAGCAGTTGGGCAGGGCCTAACTATGGCTACACCTTC	CASSWAGPNYGYTF
TRBV9	TRBD1	TRBJ1-3	-	TGTGCCAGCAGCGTGGGACAGGGATCTGGAAACACCATATATTTT	CASSVGQGSGNTIYF
TRBV5-6	-	TRBJ1-6	-	TGTGCCAGCAGGACGACACGGGAATTCAGTAATTCACCCCTCCACTTT	CASRTTREFSNSPLHF
TRBV7-2	-	TRBJ1-5	-	TGTGCCAGCAGGTGGGACAGCAATCAGCCCCAGCATTTT	CASRWDSNQPQHF
TRBV9	-	TRBJ2-2	-	TGTGCCAGCAGCGTAGGGGGAAGGGGCACCGGGGAGCTGTTTTTT	CASSVGGRGTGELFF
TRBV27	-	TRBJ2-6	-	TGTGCCAGCAGTTCTGTCTCTGGGGCCAACGTCCTGACTTTC	CASSSVSGANVLTF
TRBV5-1	TRBD2	TRBJ2-1	-	TGCGCCAGCAGCTTACCCCTGACTAGCGGGAGAAATGAGCAGTTCTTC	CASSLPLTSGRNEQFF
TRBV5-1	TRBD2	TRBJ2-7	-	TGCGCCAGCAGCTTGGCTAGCGGGAGCCCCTACGAGCAGTACTTC	CASSLASGSPYEQYF
TRBV18	-	TRBJ1-1	-	TGTGCCAGCTCACCACCGATAGGGGCTGCCTGGGCTTTCTTT	CASSPPIGAAWAFF
TRBV6-6	-	TRBJ1-5	-	TGTGCCAGCAGTTACTTAGGGACCGGGGCGCACCAGCCCCAGCATTTT	CASSYLGTGAHQPQHF
TRBV7-9	TRBD1	TRBJ2-1	-	TGTGCCAGCAGCTTAGACTTCCGGGACAGGGGCCTAGAGCAGTTCTTC	CASSLDFRDRGLEQFF
TRBV28	-	TRBJ1-2	-	TGTGCCAGCAGTTTAAACAGGTCCTATGGCTACACCTTC	CASSLNRSYGYTF
TRBV9	TRBD2	TRBJ2-3	-	TGTGCCAGCAGCGTACCTGTCTGGCGGGAGTGTATAGATACGCAGTATTTT	CASSVPVWRECIDTQYF
TRBV7-2	-	TRBJ2-5	-	TGTGCCAGCAGCCTCCAGCGAGGGACGTCAGAGACCCAGTACTTC	CASSLQRGTSETQYF
TRBV2	TRBD2	TRBJ2-3	-	TGTGCCAGCGGGGGGGACGTGAGCACAGATACGCAGTATTTT	CASGGDVSTDTQYF
TRBV6-5	-	TRBJ2-7	-	TGTGCCAGCGCTCCCGCAGGGGAGCCCTACGAGCAGTACTTC	CASAPAGEPYEQYF
TRBV7-2	-	TRBJ2-1	-	TGTGCCAGCAGCCTTACTATCATGGATGAGCAGTTCTTC	CASSLTIMDEQFF
TRBV27	-	TRBJ2-3	-	TGTGCCAGCAGTTTATCGGACAGCACGTATATTGATACGCAGTATTTT	CASSLSDSTYIDTQYF
TRBV7-3	-	TRBJ1-6	-	TGTGCCAGCAGCTATGGGTCTAATTCACCCCTCCACTTT	CASSYGSNSPLHF
TRBV5-6	-	TRBJ2-1	-	TGTGCCAGCAGCTTGGCCAGGACATTGAGCTCCTACAATGAGCAGTTCTTC	CASSLARTLSSYNEQFF
TRBV29-1	-	TRBJ1-1	-	TGCAGCGTTGAGCCCGTATTCCCTGAAGCTTTCTTT	CSVEPVFPEAFF
TRBV6-5	-	TRBJ1-2	few	TGTGCCAGCAGCTCCGACAGAACCTATGGCTACACCTTC	CASSSDRTYGYTF
TRBV6-6	TRBD1	TRBJ2-7	-	TGTGCCAGCAGCCAATTCCACCGACAGGGTCCCTACGAGCAGTACTTC	CASSQFHRQGPYEQYF
TRBV28	TRBD1	TRBJ1-2	-	TGTGCCAGCAGTCCCAGGGGGCGTACCTATGGCTACACCTTC	CASSPRGRTYGYTF
TRBV7-2	-	TRBJ1-2	-	TGTGCCAGCAGCTTAGGGTATGACAACAACTATGGCTACACCTTC	CASSLGYDNNYGYTF
TRBV27	-	TRBJ2-2	-	TGTGCCAGCATTTTAAGTTCTGGGGACTTACACACCGGGGAGCTGTTTTTT	CASILSSGDLHTGELFF
TRBV10-3	TRBD2	TRBJ2-1	-	TGTGCCATCAGTGAGGCGTTAGCGGGAGGTGGGGTTCTAGATGAGCAGTTCTTC	CAISEALAGGGVLDEQFF
TRBV13	-	TRBJ2-1	-	TGTGCCAGCAGCGCGGGGACCACCAATAATGAGCAGTTCTTC	CASSAGTTNNEQFF
TRBV30	-	TRBJ2-6	-	TGTGCCTGGAGTGTACTTCCCGGGACCGGACAGTCAGTTGGAGCCAACGTCCTGACTTTC	CAWSVLPGTGQSVGANVLTF
TRBV28	-	TRBJ1-4	-	TGTGCCAGCAGCCCTCCAGGGGAGATAAGTTCTGTAAAACTGTTTTTT	CASSPPGEISSVKLFF
TRBV7-9	TRBD1	TRBJ2-1	-	TGTGCCAGCAGCTCGGGACAGGGGTTCAATGAGCAGTTCTTC	CASSSGQGFNEQFF
TRBV5-1	-	TRBJ1-5	few	TGCGCCAGCAGCTCAGGGGCAGGGAATCAGCCCCAGCATTTT	CASSSGAGNQPQHF
TRBV18	-	TRBJ2-7	-	TGTGCCAGCTCATCCAACCCGGCCCTCGGCGAGCAGTACTTC	CASSSNPALGEQYF
TRBV6-1	-	TRBJ2-7	-	TGTGCCAGCAGTGCTTCCGGGACGGTCCAAAACGAGCAGTACTTC	CASSASGTVQNEQYF
TRBV7-2	-	TRBJ1-2	once	TGTGCCAGCAGCAGAGGGCCGCCTAACTATGGCTACACCTTC	CASSRGPPNYGYTF
TRBV18	TRBD2	TRBJ2-5	-	TGTGCCAGCTCACCAATAGCGGGAAGTAATTACCAAGAGACCCAGTACTTC	CASSPIAGSNYQETQYF
TRBV13	-	TRBJ2-3	-	TGTGCCAGCAGGCATAATACAGGGCAGGGGCAGTATTTT	CASRHNTGQGQYF
TRBV6-1	-	TRBJ1-1	-	TGTGCCAGCAGTGGCCAGAGGGGCAGCGCTGAAGCTTTCTTT	CASSGQRGSAEAFF
TRBV28	-	TRBJ1-1	-	TGTGCCAGCAGAACCCGGGAGACTATTTACACTGAAGCTTTCTTT	CASRTRETIYTEAFF
TRBV30	-	TRBJ1-3	-	TGTGCCTGGAGTCCCGCGCGCGGGGTCGCGGGAAACACCATATATTTT	CAWSPARGVAGNTIYF
TRBV27	-	TRBJ2-3	-	TGTGCCAGCAGTTTAGGGCGTACCTCCACAGATACGCAGTATTTT	CASSLGRTSTDTQYF
TRBV27	TRBD1	TRBJ2-5	-	TGTGCCAGCAGTCAACAGGGGTCCCAAGAGACCCAGTACTTC	CASSQQGSQETQYF